This T cell receptor (beta chain) is from a study of CD8+ T cells in alopecia areata. Findings of the study overall: For lesional scalp, especially alopecia totalis/universalis, clonality was higher than in normal scalp. Normal-skin resident alphabeta T cells also appear among scalp sample sequences.

Once RNA had been extracted, it was reverse transcribed into cDNA to act as the sequencing template. Generated by immunoSEQ multiplex PCR, the TCRdb table keeps only in-frame clones and is missing some. The sample has approximately 31,000 clones, about 74% seen once. On this clone itself: The antigen is unknown.

Sorted out of PBMCs were CD4+ T cells and CD8+ T cells. The CDR3 totals 14 residues. Deletions cut 0 bases from V and 4 bases from J, with 7 bases between. In germline, CDR1 is SQVTM, CDR2 ANQGSEA. The receptor comes from a human donor with alopecia areata. The sequenced sample was NKG2D-low CD8+ T cells sorted from blood. The rearrangement links TRBV29-1 to TRBJ2-6; perhaps TRBD2 as D (5 bases). The CDR3 is CSVEEDWGANVLTF. As DNA, the CDR3 is TGCAGCGTTGAAGAGGACTGGGGGGCCAACGTCCTGACTTTC. The full variable domain, completed using reference TRBV29-1 and TRBJ2-6, is SAVISQKPSRDICQRGTSLTIQCQVDSQVTMMFWYRQQPGQSLTLIATANQGSEATYESGFVIDKFPISRPNLTFSTLTVSNMSPEDSSIYLCSVEEDWGANVLTFGAGSRLTVL.